One T cell receptor (beta chain) is described in this entry. Profiling relied on immunoSEQ multiplex PCR, and the TCRdb table lists in-frame clones only, not all of them. Of more than 80,000 clones listed, 87% are singletons. One Seattle source followed patients from active infection through their disease course. This sample was included in a study of blood T cell repertoires in COVID-19. The wider study: Samples taken during acute and convalescent COVID-19 were collected in the United States, Italy and Spain.

This CDR3 is built from 16 residues. Germline loops: CDR1 MNHNS, CDR2 SASEGT. V dropped 1 base and J dropped 2 bases, with 12 bases sitting between them. This chain joins TRBV6-1 and TRBJ2-1, with D possibly being TRBD1 (6 bases). The clonotype was recovered from a woman aged 55-70 years with COVID-19, enrolled during active disease. The sequenced sample was peripheral blood. In DNA, the CDR3 is TGTGCCAGCAGTGAAGATGGCAGGGGTCCCTACAATGAGCAGTTCTTC. Amino acid sequence: CASSEDGRGPYNEQFF.